One sample yielded the 23 T cell receptor beta chains listed below, sequenced in a study of OX40 agonist ivuxolimab in advanced cancers. Generated by immunoSEQ multiplex PCR, the TCRdb table keeps only in-frame clones and is missing some. This table holds under 100,000 clones, 84% found once. Sequenced here: CD4+ or CD8+ T cells sorted from blood, sampled in a trial of the OX40 agonist ivuxolimab. The receptor source for this set is an adult with an advanced solid tumor such as melanoma, head and neck, liver or kidney cancer.

The chain is built from TRBV7-2 and TRBJ2-1, with 10 positions matching TRBD2. Germline assignment: CDR1 SGHTA and CDR2 FQGNSA. This CDR3 spans 15 amino acids. Unmatched junction bases numbered 7, after V lost 1 base and J lost 10 bases. The CDR3: CASSLELAGGQEQFF. The CDR3, as DNA: TGTGCCAGCAGCTTAGAATTAGCGGGAGGTCAAGAGCAGTTCTTC.

The chain combines TRBV7-8 with TRBJ2-5; 7 bases are shared with TRBD2. With 3 bases clipped from V and 5 bases from J, the junction kept 6 bases outside the gene matches. CDR1 and CDR2 (germline): SGHVS, FQNEAQ. This CDR3 comprises 14 residues. CDR3 sequence reads: CASSFQTSKETQYF. Written as DNA, the CDR3 is TGTGCCAGCAGCTTTCAGACTAGCAAGGAGACCCAGTACTTC.

The V and J genes are TRBV5-1 and TRBJ2-1; a possible D gene is TRBD1 (6 bases). CDR3 length: 14 residues. Germline V lookup: CDR1 SGHRS, CDR2 YFSETQ. V was trimmed by 5 bases and J by 9 bases, leaving 18 bases between them. The CDR3 nucleotides read TGCGCCAGCAGGCAGGGGACCGCGGTCGCTGAGCAGTTCTTC. It yields the protein CASRQGTAVAEQFF.

The count of this clone is one. V and J are TRBV10-3 and TRBJ1-1, with TRBD1 identical over 7 bases. Unmatched junction bases numbered 11, after V lost 5 bases and J lost 2 bases. The CDR3 has 16 amino acids. Germline CDR1 ENHRY, CDR2 SYGVKD. CDR3 in DNA: TGTGCCATCAGTAACTCAGGGGGACGGTTTAACACTGAAGCTTTCTTT. The encoded protein is CAISNSGGRFNTEAFF.

V is TRBV7-9 and J is TRBJ2-1; 13 nucleotides align to TRBD2. Trimming removed 5 bases from V and 6 bases from J; junction bases left unmatched: 7. Germline V gene data show CDR1 as SEHNR and CDR2 as FQNEAQ (reference sequence). The CDR3 spans 16 residues. DNA of the CDR3: TGTGCCAGCAGCCCCATCGGACTAGCGGGAGTCAATGAGCAGTTCTTC. As protein: CASSPIGLAGVNEQFF. Supplemented by reference TRBV7-9 and TRBJ2-1, the full variable domain reads DTGVSQNPRHKITKRGQNVTFRCDPISEHNRLYWYRQTLGQGPEFLTYFQNEAQLEKSRLLSDRFSAERPKGSFSTLEIQRTEQGDSAMYLCASSPIGLAGVNEQFFGPGTRLTVL.

The chain recombines TRBV10-1 with TRBJ2-2; D perhaps matches TRBD1 (5 bases). Deletions cut 4 bases from V and 3 bases from J, with 6 bases between. Germline V lookup: CDR1 WNHNN, CDR2 SYGVQD (reference sequence). The CDR3 loop spans 13 amino acids. Written as DNA, the CDR3 is TGCGCCAGCAGTGGACAGTACACCGGGGAGCTGTTTTTT. Translating it yields CASSGQYTGELFF.

The rearrangement uses TRBV7-9 and TRBJ2-5, with D perhaps matching TRBD1 or TRBD2 (7 bases each). The germline gives CDR1 SEHNR, CDR2 FQNEAQ (reference sequence). The germline V and J ends were trimmed by 1 base and 11 bases, with 14 bases remaining between them. CDR3 size: 13 residues. The CDR3 sequence is CASSLEGAREQYF. The CDR3 nucleotides read TGTGCCAGCAGCTTAGAGGGGGCGCGGGAGCAGTACTTC.

The chain employs TRBV19 and TRBJ2-4, with 11 bases identical to TRBD1. Germline loops: CDR1 LNHDA, CDR2 SQIVND (reference sequence). CDR3 size: 16 residues. Trimming cost V 6 bases and J 3 bases; bases outside gene matches: 7. The CDR3 sequence is CASSSRTGGHKNIQYF. The CDR3, as DNA: TGTGCCAGTAGCAGTCGGACAGGGGGCCACAAAAACATTCAGTACTTC. Based on the CDR3 plus reference TRBV19 and TRBJ2-4, the full variable domain is DGGITQSPKYLFRKEGQNVTLSCEQNLNHDAMYWYRQDPGQGLRLIYYSQIVNDFQKGDIAEGYSVSREKKESFPLTVTSAQKNPTAFYLCASSSRTGGHKNIQYFGAGTRLSVL.

The CDR3 here is CASSYSPGGFYEQYF. The CDR3 DNA follows: TGTGCCAGCAGTTACTCTCCAGGGGGCTTTTACGAGCAGTACTTC. V and J are TRBV6-5 and TRBJ2-7; TRBD1 matches 8 bases. V gave up 0 bases and J gave up 4 bases; unmatched junction bases: 5. The germline V gene has CDR1 MNHEY and CDR2 SVGAGI. The CDR3 runs 15 residues.

The count of this clone is one. The CDR3 protein is CASSRDSDFSSYNSPLHF. The CDR3 DNA reads TGTGCCAGCAGCCGTGACAGTGACTTTAGCTCCTATAATTCACCCCTCCACTTT. The genes are TRBV5-8 and TRBJ1-6, with D maybe TRBD1 (5 bases). The germline V gene encodes CDR1 SGHTS and CDR2 YDEGEE. CDR3 length: 18 amino acids. Trimming removed 4 bases at V and 0 bases at J, with 17 bases between.

The chain joins TRBV10-2 to TRBJ2-7; D gene ambiguous. CDR1 WSHSY and CDR2 SAAADI come from the germline V gene. CDR3 length equals 14 residues. The ends were cut back, 8 bases at V and 0 bases at J, with 14 bases in the middle. The DNA of the CDR3 is TGCGCCAGCTCCCGCGCCGCAAGCTCCTACGAGCAGTACTTC. Translating it yields CASSRAASSYEQYF.

The chain combines TRBV6-1 with TRBJ2-3; 7 bases map to TRBD2. CDR3 length: 15 residues. Germline assignment: CDR1 MNHNS and CDR2 SASEGT. J lost 3 bases, V lost 0 bases, and 3 bases had no gene match. CDR3 loop: CASSEAAGATDTQYF. DNA for the CDR3: TGTGCCAGCAGTGAAGCTGCGGGAGCGACAGATACGCAGTATTTT.

The chain uses TRBV30 and TRBJ1-2, with 8 nucleotides matching TRBD1. The CDR3 loop spans 12 amino acids. Germline lookup yields CDR1 GTSNPN and CDR2 SVGIG (reference sequence). The V and J ends lost 4 bases and 3 bases, in that order; junction bases with no gene match: 1. CDR3: CAWTTGDYGYTF. In DNA, the CDR3 is TGTGCCTGGACGACAGGGGACTATGGCTACACCTTC.

This chain connects TRBV7-9 to TRBJ1-6, with D tentatively TRBD1 (6 bases). Germline values: CDR1 SEHNR, CDR2 FQNEAQ (reference sequence). The CDR3 totals 13 residues. Trimming stripped 5 bases from V and 12 bases from J, with 14 bases between. This CDR3 reads CASSIPGQRPLHF. For the CDR3, the DNA is TGTGCCAGCAGCATCCCTGGACAGCGACCCCTCCACTTT.

V gene TRBV10-3 combines with J gene TRBJ2-7, with 12 bases matching TRBD2. The CDR3 contains 15 residues. Germline CDR1 and CDR2: ENHRY and SYGVKD. The V and J ends lost 6 bases and 4 bases, in that order; junction bases with no gene match: 7. CDR3 sequence (DNA): TGTGCCATCAGAGACCCGACTAGCGGGAGTTACGAGCAGTACTTC. It yields the protein CAIRDPTSGSYEQYF.

This clone was picked up one time. The rearrangement uses TRBV9 and TRBJ2-1; D is perhaps TRBD1 or TRBD2 (5 bases each). This CDR3 comprises 16 residues. From germline, CDR1 is SGDLS and CDR2 YYNGEE. The ends were cut back, 2 bases at V and 2 bases at J, with 14 bases in the middle. In DNA form, the CDR3 reads TGTGCCAGCAGCGTGGGGGAACGCCTTACCTACAATGAGCAGTTCTTC. Its protein product is CASSVGERLTYNEQFF.

This chain links TRBV19 with TRBJ2-2; 8 bases match TRBD1. Germline lookup yields CDR1 LNHDA and CDR2 SQIVND (reference sequence). The CDR3 extends over 12 amino acids. V lost 11 bases to trimming and J lost 5 bases; unmatched junction nucleotides: 4. This chain's CDR3 is CASDRGTGELFF. The CDR3 DNA reads as TGTGCCTCTGACAGGGGAACCGGGGAGCTGTTTTTT. Looking up the rest from reference TRBV19 and TRBJ2-2 gives the full variable domain: DGGITQSPKYLFRKEGQNVTLSCEQNLNHDAMYWYRQDPGQGLRLIYYSQIVNDFQKGDIAEGYSVSREKKESFPLTVTSAQKNPTAFYLCASDRGTGELFFGEGSRLTVL.

V usage is TRBV12-5 and J usage is TRBJ2-7; 8 nucleotides line up with TRBD2. The V gene's germline CDR1 is LGHNT and CDR2 FRNRAP. The CDR3 spans 13 residues. With 5 bases clipped from V and 2 bases from J, the junction kept 2 bases outside the gene matches. CDR3: CASGPGLAYEQYF. CDR3 nucleotides: TGTGCTAGTGGTCCGGGACTAGCCTACGAGCAGTACTTC.

The chain couples TRBV9 to TRBJ1-1; D remains ambiguous. Trimming took 0 bases from V and 7 from J, leaving 7 bases between them. This CDR3 spans 12 amino acids. In germline, CDR1 is SGDLS, CDR2 YYNGEE. The chain's CDR3 is CASSVVGNEAFF. The CDR3 DNA reads as TGTGCCAGCAGCGTAGTGGGGAATGAAGCTTTCTTT.

The V call is TRBV6-1, the J call TRBJ2-1; the D gene could be TRBD1 or TRBD2 (5 bases each). The ends were cut back, 4 bases at V and 3 bases at J, with 13 bases in the middle. Germline V lookup: CDR1 MNHNS, CDR2 SASEGT. CDR3 size: 15 residues. CDR3 residues: CASSAIWGNYNEQFF. The CDR3 DNA follows: TGTGCCAGCAGTGCCATTTGGGGGAACTACAATGAGCAGTTCTTC.

This chain joins TRBV15 and TRBJ2-7; D call uncertain. V was pared by 0 bases and J by 6 bases, with 9 bases between. The germline gives CDR1 LNHNV, CDR2 YYDKDF (reference sequence). The CDR3 is 13 amino acids. CDR3 protein: CATSRDFRGEQYF. The CDR3 DNA follows: TGTGCCACCAGCAGAGATTTTAGAGGCGAGCAGTACTTC.

In its sample, this clone was seen a few times. J is TRBJ2-7 and V is TRBV27; perhaps TRBD2 as D (5 bases). The CDR3 runs 13 residues. Trimming cost V 2 bases and J 1 base, with 6 bases left between them. CDR1 is MNHEY and CDR2 is SMNVEV in the germline V gene (reference sequence). CDR3 nucleotides: TGTGCCAGCAGTTTACCGGGGTCCTACGAGCAGTACTTC. It translates to CASSLPGSYEQYF.

The J gene is TRBJ2-5, the V gene TRBV5-1; the D is unclear. CDR1 and CDR2 from the germline V gene are SGHRS and YFSETQ. The CDR3 extends over 13 amino acids. Trimming pared 4 bases from V and 5 bases from J, leaving 12 bases between. CDR3 nucleotide sequence: TGCGCCAGCAGCCTGGTCATGGGGGAGACCCAGTACTTC. It specifies CASSLVMGETQYF.